The 16 T cell receptor beta chains given below trace back to one sample, sequenced in a study of esophageal squamous cell carcinoma under preoperative chemotherapy listed by TCRdb under 2018. The library came from PCR. Sequenced using a HiSeq X Ten. TCRdb took the public reads, trimmed them with fastp at Q25, ran MiXCR for clone calling and kept in-frame beta chains. Rows merge per CDR3 protein into single entries with the most common DNA and genes. The table for this sample lists approximately 30,000 distinct CDR3 sequences; about half of them were counted only once. Around 12% of the sample goes to the ten largest clones. What this sample's time point label stands for: before preoperative PTX-NDP chemotherapy. Sampling was performed from a patient given preoperative chemotherapy. The receptors stem from a human donor with esophageal squamous cell carcinoma. The donor label of this sample is uncertain.

This clonotype appeared a few times. The chain joins TRBV6-5 to TRBJ2-1; D gene ambiguous. Gene TRBJ2-7 matches the end of the DNA better, so the J call may be wrong. This CDR3 comprises 16 residues. From germline, CDR1 is MNHEY and CDR2 SVGAGI. The chain's CDR3 is CASSYYGVSSYNEQYF. The CDR3 DNA follows: TGTGCCAGCAGTTACTATGGGGTCAGCTCCTACAATGAGCAGTACTTC.

The V call is TRBV19, the J call TRBJ2-5; 10 positions agree with TRBD2. J lost 11 bases, V lost 10 bases, and 16 bases had no gene match. Germline CDR1 is LNHDA and CDR2 is SQIVND (reference sequence). The CDR3 runs 14 residues. CDR3 bases: TGTGCCATGGGGCCTAGCGGGAGTCTCTACAAGCAGTACTTC. Translated, it gives CAMGPSGSLYKQYF.

The V gene is TRBV20-1, the J gene TRBJ2-3; 12 bases agree with TRBD2. Germline V gene lookup returns CDR1 DFQATT and CDR2 SNEGSKA (reference sequence). The CDR3 spans 16 residues. The V gene end was trimmed by 2 bases and the J gene end by 3 bases; junction bases not matched to a gene: 6. The chain's CDR3 is CSARTGTSGRTDTQYF. CDR3 DNA sequence: TGCAGTGCTAGAACGGGCACTAGCGGGAGGACAGATACGCAGTATTTT.

The chain uses TRBV7-3 and TRBJ2-4, with D possibly matching TRBD2 (7 bases). The V end lost 3 bases, the J end lost 3 bases, and 18 bases lay between the germline ends. The CDR3 is made up of 17 amino acids. Germline V gives CDR1 SGHTA, CDR2 FQGTGA. CDR3 sequence reads: CASSFIPGGGNKNIQYF. The CDR3 bases are TGTGCCAGCAGCTTCATACCGGGGGGCGGGAACAAAAACATTCAGTACTTC.

This clonotype was detected ten times or more. The chain links TRBV7-2 to TRBJ2-1; D unclear. The DNA end favors TRBJ2-7, so the J call may be wrong. Germline V gene data show CDR1 as SGHTA and CDR2 as FQGNSA. CDR3 length: 16 residues. CDR3 sequence reads: CASSLYLQGRYNEQYF. For the CDR3, the DNA is TGTGCCAGCAGCTTATACCTCCAAGGGCGCTACAATGAGCAGTACTTC.

Concerning this clonotype itself: One end of the junction does not line up with germline, which may come from a read error. This chain uses TRBV11-3 with TRBJ2-1; D uncertain. The CDR3 has 12 residues. The germline V gene encodes CDR1 SGHNT and CDR2 YENEEA. The CDR3 region has the DNA TGTGCCCGCAGCTTGAGCACAGATGCGCAGTTTTTT. It translates to CARSLSTDAQFF.

The chain carries TRBV6-1 and TRBJ1-2; 10 bases line up with TRBD1. The V gene end was trimmed by 5 bases and the J gene end by 0 bases; junction bases not matched to a gene: 3. The CDR3 sequence is 15 residues long. Germline V lookup: CDR1 MNHNS, CDR2 SASEGT. The CDR3 spells CASSRQGAPNYGYTF. CDR3 nucleotides: TGTGCCAGCAGTCGACAGGGGGCTCCTAACTATGGCTACACCTTC.

This clonotype has a count of ten or more. This chain uses TRBV6-1 with TRBJ2-7; a weak D match, TRBD1 (5 bases). The ends were cut back, 6 bases at V and 0 bases at J, with 9 bases in the middle. Germline V gives CDR1 MNHNS, CDR2 SASEGT. The CDR3 is 13 residues long. The CDR3 loop reads CASRVDNSYEQYF. The CDR3 DNA reads TGTGCCAGCAGGGTGGACAACTCCTACGAGCAGTACTTC.

Of note for this clonotype: A much larger clone is a single base away; this may be a read error. The CDR3 bases are TGTGCCAGCAGTTACCGGGGGGGCGTAGAGACCCAGTTCTTC. Its protein product is CASSYRGGVETQFF. The rearrangement joins TRBV6-5 to TRBJ2-1, with 8 bases aligning to TRBD2. V was clipped by 2 bases and J by 13 bases; unmatched bases: 10. This CDR3 comprises 14 residues. CDR1 MNHEY and CDR2 SVGAGI come from the germline V gene.

This clonotype was observed a few times. V is TRBV6-1 and J is TRBJ2-5; perhaps TRBD2 as D (5 bases). This CDR3 has 11 amino acids. The V end was cut by 5 bases, the J end by 11 bases, with 12 bases between. Germline CDR1 is MNHNS and CDR2 is SASEGT. CDR3 loop: CASSPPPGQYF. The CDR3, as DNA: TGTGCCAGCAGTCCCCCACCGGGGCAGTACTTC.

The V gene is TRBV7-2, the J gene TRBJ2-3; 7 bases line up with TRBD2. Per germline, CDR1 SGHTA and CDR2 FQGNSA. The CDR3 spans 16 residues. J was trimmed by 3 bases and V by 4 bases; bases with no gene match: 10. The CDR3 loop is CASSSRGGGGTDTQYF. As DNA, the CDR3 is TGTGCCAGCAGCTCTAGGGGAGGCGGGGGAACAGATACGCAGTATTTT.

The chain uses TRBV11-2 and TRBJ2-3; TRBD2 aligns across 12 bases. The junction had 8 bases not matched to a gene; V was cut back by 2 bases and J by 5 bases. The CDR3 is 17 amino acids. Germline CDR1 SGHAT, CDR2 FQNNGV. The CDR3 here is CASSLRASGRAQDTQYF. The CDR3 nucleotides read TGTGCCAGCAGCTTAAGGGCTAGCGGGAGGGCCCAAGATACGCAGTATTTT.

This clonotype was detected many times. A much more abundant neighbour one base away suggests this may be a read error. This chain uses TRBV7-2 with TRBJ2-1; 9 nucleotides align to TRBD1. V gave up 2 bases and J gave up 12 bases; unmatched junction bases: 8. Germline CDR1 and CDR2: SGHTA and FQGNSA. CDR3 length equals 14 residues. In nucleotides, the CDR3 is TGTGCCAGCAGCTTATGGGAACAGGGGGCTTTGCAGTTCTTC. This sequence encodes CASSLWEQGALQFF. The full variable domain, completed using reference TRBV7-2 and TRBJ2-1, is GAGVSQSPSNKVTEKGKDVELRCDPISGHTALYWYRQSLGQGLEFLIYFQGNSAPDKSGLPSDRFSAERTGGSVSTLTIQRTQQEDSAVYLCASSLWEQGALQFFGPGTRLTVL.

To note about this clonotype: A much larger clone lies a single base off, so this may be a read error. This likely comes from a read error, as the CDR3 has no conserved phenylalanine or tryptophan at its end. The CDR3 DNA reads TGTGCCAGCAGCTTAGGCAGGGACAATGAGCAGTTCCTC. Its protein is CASSLGRDNEQFL. The chain carries TRBV7-2 and TRBJ2-1; weak D call: TRBD1 (5 bases). CDR3 size: 13 residues. Germline V gives CDR1 SGHTA, CDR2 FQGNSA. V was clipped by 1 base and J by 5 bases, with 6 bases between them.

This clonotype has a count of ten or more. The chain uses TRBV11-2 and TRBJ2-5, with 9 bases matching TRBD1. J lost 4 bases, V lost 1 base, and 7 bases had no gene match. This CDR3 is 16 amino acids long. Per the germline V gene, CDR1 is SGHAT and CDR2 is FQNNGV. CDR3 DNA sequence: TGTGCCAGCAGCTTAGGGACCGGGACAGGGACAGAGACCCAGTACTTC. It codes for CASSLGTGTGTETQYF.

There are many counts of this clonotype. The chain employs TRBV11-1 and TRBJ2-1; 13 nucleotides align to TRBD2. Losses at the gene ends were 6 bases for V and 13 bases for J; bases not matched to a gene: 15. The CDR3 loop spans 16 amino acids. In germline, CDR1 is SGHAT, CDR2 FQDESV (reference sequence). In DNA form, the CDR3 reads TGTGCCAGCAGACGGACTAGCGGGAGTCTCGATGGGACCCAGTTCTTC. Protein sequence: CASRRTSGSLDGTQFF.